This TCR beta chain was captured in a study of T cells in Graves' hyperthyroidism and ophthalmopathy. Study-wide results and limits: Using 13 V-J features, a model discriminated ophthalmopathy from stable hyperthyroidism.

With 1 base removed from V and 1 base from J, the gap between germline ends came to 10 bases. CDR1 is DFQATT and CDR2 is SNEGSKA in the germline V gene (reference sequence). This CDR3 spans 14 amino acids. From RNA transcripts, TCR beta CDR3 regions were amplified. In the first-round RT-PCR of the TCR CDR3, the HTBI primer set was used. TCRdb re-analysed the multiplex PCR reads in MiXCR, keeping a single row per CDR3 protein. The sample shows hundreds of thousands of distinct CDR3 sequences, 20% to 25% of them seen only once. This clonotype occurred many times. No antigen is known for it. The clonotype originates from a man aged 50 to 59 with Graves' hyperthyroidism. The J gene is TRBJ2-5, the V gene TRBV20-1; either TRBD1 or TRBD2 may supply D (5 bases each). The sequenced material came from blood. CDR3 bases: TGCAGTGCTAGAGCTGGGACGCTCCAAGAGACCCAGTACTTC. Residues: CSARAGTLQETQYF.